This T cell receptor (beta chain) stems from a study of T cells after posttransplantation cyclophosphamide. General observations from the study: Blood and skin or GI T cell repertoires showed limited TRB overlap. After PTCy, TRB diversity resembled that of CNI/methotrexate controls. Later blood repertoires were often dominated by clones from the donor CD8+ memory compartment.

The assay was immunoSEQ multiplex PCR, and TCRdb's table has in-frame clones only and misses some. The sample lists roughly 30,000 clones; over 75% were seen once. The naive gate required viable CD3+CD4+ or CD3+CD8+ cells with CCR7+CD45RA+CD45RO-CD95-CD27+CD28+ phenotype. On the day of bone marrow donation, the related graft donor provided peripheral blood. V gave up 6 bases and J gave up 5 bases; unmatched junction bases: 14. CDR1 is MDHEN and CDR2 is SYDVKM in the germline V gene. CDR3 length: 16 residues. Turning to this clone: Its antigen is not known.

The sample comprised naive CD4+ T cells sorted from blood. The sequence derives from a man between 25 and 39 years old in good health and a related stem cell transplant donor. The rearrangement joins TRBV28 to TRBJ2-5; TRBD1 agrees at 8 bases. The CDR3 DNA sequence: TGTGCCAGCAGCCGCTATTTCAGGGGGCGCGGGGAGACCCAGTACTTC. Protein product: CASSRYFRGRGETQYF.